This record covers a single T cell receptor beta chain. These data come from a study of blood T cell repertoires in COVID-19. Study-wide context: The samples span acute and convalescent COVID-19 from the United States, Italy and Spain. In each case, the material was cDNA or gDNA derived from T cells, B-cell-depleted T cells, or PBMCs.

There are 13 residues in the CDR3. Between the trimmed V and J ends, which lost 7 bases and 6 bases, there was a span of 16 bases. Germline V gene data show CDR1 as SGHTA and CDR2 as FQGNSA. Study processing details: Quantification of nucleated cells was approximated via reference gene primer amplification. Sequencing used immunoSEQ multiplex PCR; TCRdb keeps in-frame clones, though not all of them. V, J and clone size are taken as reported in that table, and D and trimming were inferred from the DNA itself. The sample lists about 46,000 clones; about 87% were seen once. The sequence derives from a human donor in a cohort sampled during active COVID-19. The sample was peripheral blood. The chain employs TRBV7-2 and TRBJ2-7; possibly TRBD2 for D (5 bases). CDR3 amino acids: CASTGEGWGEQYF. The CDR3 DNA follows: TGTGCCAGCACCGGCGAGGGTTGGGGCGAGCAGTACTTC.